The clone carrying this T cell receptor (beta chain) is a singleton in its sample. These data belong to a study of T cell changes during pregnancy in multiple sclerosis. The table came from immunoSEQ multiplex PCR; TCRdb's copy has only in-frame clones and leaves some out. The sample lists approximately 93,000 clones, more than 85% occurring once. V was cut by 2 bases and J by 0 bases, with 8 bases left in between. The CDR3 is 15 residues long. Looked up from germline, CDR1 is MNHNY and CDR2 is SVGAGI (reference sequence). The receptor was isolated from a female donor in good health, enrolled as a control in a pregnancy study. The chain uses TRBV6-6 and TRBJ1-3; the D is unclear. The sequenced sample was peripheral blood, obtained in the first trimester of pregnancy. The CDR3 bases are TGTGCCAGCAGTTACGGCGGGGACTCTGGAAACACCATATATTTT. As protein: CASSYGGDSGNTIYF.